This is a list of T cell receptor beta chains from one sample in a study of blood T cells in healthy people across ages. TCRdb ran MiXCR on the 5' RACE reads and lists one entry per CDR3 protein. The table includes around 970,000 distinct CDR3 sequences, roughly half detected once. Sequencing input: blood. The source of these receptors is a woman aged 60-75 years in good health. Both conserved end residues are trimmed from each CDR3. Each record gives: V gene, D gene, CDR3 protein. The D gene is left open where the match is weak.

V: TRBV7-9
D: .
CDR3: ASARRISRSGANVLT

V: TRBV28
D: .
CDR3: ASSFLGTLF

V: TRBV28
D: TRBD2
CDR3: ASSSSYTSGRYHEQY

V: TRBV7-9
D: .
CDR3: ASSSTFGESHEQY

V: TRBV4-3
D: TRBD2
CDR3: ASSQDWSGSGNSETQY

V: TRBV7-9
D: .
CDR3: ASSLDAAGRGYT

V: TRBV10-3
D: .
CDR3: AISESFSYEQY

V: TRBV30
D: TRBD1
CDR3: AWRTRDRPFNEQF

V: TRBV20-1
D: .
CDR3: SASPSNYGYT

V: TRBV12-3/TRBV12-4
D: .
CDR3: TSSPGGYGYT

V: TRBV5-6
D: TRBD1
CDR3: ASSGTAGGSPLH

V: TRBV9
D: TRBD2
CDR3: ASSVAGTIDTQY

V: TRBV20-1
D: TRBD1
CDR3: SARDRDRGCGEQY

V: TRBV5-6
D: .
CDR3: ASSVRTASGANVLT

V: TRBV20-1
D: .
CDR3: SASGSGGDAYNEQF

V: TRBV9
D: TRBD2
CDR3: ASSTTGTSVSTYEQY

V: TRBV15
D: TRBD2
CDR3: ATSRDLLAGVHEQF

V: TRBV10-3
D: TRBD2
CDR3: AIRPDNQGLVSY

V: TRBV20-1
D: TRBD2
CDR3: SASRIGLAGGHEQY

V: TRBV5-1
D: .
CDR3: ASRDFTGELF

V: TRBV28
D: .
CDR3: ASSSPPDVYEQY

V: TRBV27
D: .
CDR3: ASSLSGGAQY

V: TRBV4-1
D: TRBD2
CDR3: ASSLRTSGTYNEQY

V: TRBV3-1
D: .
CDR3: ASAKDRSYGYT

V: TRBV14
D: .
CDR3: ASSLYRTDIYGYT

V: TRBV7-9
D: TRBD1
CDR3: ASRQGVQETQY

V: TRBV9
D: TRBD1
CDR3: ASSANRGRYT